This note documents a single TCR beta chain sequence. What it recognizes is unknown. CDR1 SQVTM and CDR2 ANQGSEA come from the germline V gene. Trimming stripped 1 base from V and 1 base from J, with 7 bases between. The CDR3 extends over 13 amino acids. The data are from a study of cytomegalovirus exposure and HLA in healthy donors. Study-level findings and limits: CMV antigen specificity of a few CMV-associated chains was confirmed in vitro.

PCR involved 60 Vbeta and 13 Jbeta primers. Measured with immunoSEQ multiplex PCR; TCRdb has only the in-frame clones, and not every one. Of tens of thousands of clones in the sample, approximately 80% are singletons; the top ten hold roughly 1.5%. The sequenced sample consisted of PBMCs. The sequence derives from a female donor in good health and CMV-seronegative. This chain links TRBV29-1 with TRBJ1-1, with D perhaps matching TRBD1 (5 bases). CDR3 residues: CSVEVQANTEAFF. Here the CDR3 DNA reads TGCAGCGTTGAAGTACAGGCGAACACTGAAGCTTTCTTT.